The entry below describes one T cell receptor (beta chain). Looked up from germline, CDR1 is LGHNA and CDR2 is YNFKEQ. Trimming cost V 2 bases and J 4 bases, with 13 bases left between them. The CDR3 is 15 amino acids. This entry is derived from a study of blood T cell repertoires in COVID-19. Study overall: PBMCs, B-cell-depleted T cells, or T cells provided the cDNA or gDNA that made up the material.

In the original processing: Scientists estimated how many nucleated cells there were by amplifying reference gene primers. The protocol was immunoSEQ multiplex PCR, while the TCRdb copy is restricted to in-frame clones and leaves out a portion. V and J calls and clone size are as listed in that table; D and trimming were resolved from the DNA. The data show approximately 400,000 clones, 70% to 90% seen once. The sequencing input was peripheral blood. The chain has TRBV4-2 and TRBJ2-3; D might be TRBD1 (6 bases). This sequence was found in a man aged 40-49 years with acute or convalescent COVID-19. DNA for the CDR3: TGTGCCAGCAGCCAAACAGGGATTAGTGCAGATACGCAGTATTTT. It codes for CASSQTGISADTQYF.